Listed here are 7 T cell receptor beta chains from one sample, sequenced in a study of PD-L1 blockade in urothelial cancer. Time point indicated: peripheral blood 6 weeks after treatment start. Only in-frame clones appear in the TCRdb table, and some are missing; sequencing was by immunoSEQ multiplex PCR. The sample records 35,000 to 45,000 clones, 91% being singletons. The sample in question was PBMCs, obtained around atezolizumab (anti-PD-L1) treatment. The receptors originated from a man aged 65 to 79 with urothelial cancer.

This chain links TRBV28 with TRBJ1-5; D gene ambiguous. Trimming stripped 6 bases from V and 9 bases from J, with 12 bases between. The germline V gene encodes CDR1 MDHEN and CDR2 SYDVKM. The CDR3 consists of 12 residues. The CDR3 region is CASSPDGRPQHF. The CDR3 DNA follows: TGTGCCAGCAGCCCGGACGGGAGGCCCCAGCATTTT.

This chain joins TRBV27 and TRBJ2-2; D possibly corresponds to TRBD2 (5 bases). This CDR3 is built from 13 residues. V lost 3 bases to trimming and J lost 6 bases, with 8 bases between them. Per germline, CDR1 MNHEY and CDR2 SMNVEV (reference sequence). The CDR3 coding sequence is TGTGCCAGCAGTTTCGTACTAGCCGGGGAGCTGTTTTTT. Translating gives CASSFVLAGELFF.

The rearrangement joins TRBV27 to TRBJ2-6; D not certain. The germline V and J ends were trimmed by 6 bases and 0 bases, with 9 bases remaining between them. Germline V gives CDR1 MNHEY, CDR2 SMNVEV (reference sequence). CDR3 size: 15 residues. In DNA form, the CDR3 reads TGTGCCAGCAGCACCCCGAGCTCTGGGGCCAACGTCCTGACTTTC. It codes for CASSTPSSGANVLTF.

The rearrangement joins TRBV2 to TRBJ1-1; D is ambiguous. The CDR3 runs 13 residues. Per the germline V gene, CDR1 is SNHLY and CDR2 is FYNNEI. Trimming removed 4 bases at V and 1 base at J, with 7 bases between. DNA of the CDR3: TGTGCCAGCAGTGGTGGGCAGAACACTGAAGCTTTCTTT. It translates to CASSGGQNTEAFF.

The rearrangement uses TRBV11-2 and TRBJ2-7; D is perhaps TRBD2 (5 bases). Trimming took 3 bases from V and 3 from J, leaving 15 bases between them. The CDR3 runs 15 residues. The germline V gene has CDR1 SGHAT and CDR2 FQNNGV. The CDR3 DNA follows: TGTGCCAGCAGCTTCCTAGCCAGCCCCAACTACGAGCAGTACTTC. It translates to CASSFLASPNYEQYF.

The gene calls are TRBV5-1 and TRBJ2-5; TRBD2 matches at 12 bases. CDR1 is SGHRS, CDR2 YFSETQ, per germline. Trimming cost V 4 bases and J 2 bases; bases outside gene matches: 6. The length of the CDR3 is 16 residues. CDR3 loop: CASSPGGLAGQETQYF. CDR3 DNA sequence: TGCGCCAGCAGCCCTGGCGGACTAGCGGGACAAGAGACCCAGTACTTC. Variable domain in full (rest from reference TRBV5-1 and TRBJ2-5): KAGVTQTPRYLIKTRGQQVTLSCSPISGHRSVSWYQQTPGQGLQFLFEYFSETQRNKGNFPGRFSGRQFSNSRSEMNVSTLELGDSALYLCASSPGGLAGQETQYFGPGTRLLVL.

The V gene is TRBV28, the J gene TRBJ1-3, with D possibly TRBD1 on 6 matching bases. The V end was cut by 8 bases, the J end by 7 bases, with 21 bases between. The CDR3 length is 15 residues. Germline-derived CDR1 and CDR2 are MDHEN and SYDVKM. The CDR3 here is CASFEGGTVPNTIYF. CDR3 bases: TGTGCCAGCTTCGAAGGGGGTACGGTCCCGAACACCATATATTTT. The entire variable domain, with the rest obtained from reference TRBV28 and TRBJ1-3, is as follows: DVKVTQSSRYLVKRTGEKVFLECVQDMDHENMFWYRQDPGLGLRLIYFSYDVKMKEKGDIPEGYSVSREKKERFSLILESASTNQTSMYLCASFEGGTVPNTIYFGEGSWLTVV.